Reported below is one T cell receptor (beta chain). Its antigen is not identified. Patients picked for sequencing had shown CD8+CD57+ cell expansion detected by flow cytometry. Germline values: CDR1 MGHDK, CDR2 SYGVNS. The junction had 3 bases not matched to a gene; V was cut back by 6 bases and J by 3 bases. This CDR3 contains 15 residues. The data were taken from a study of CD8+CD57+ T cells in acquired aplastic anemia. General observations from the study: Simpson's diversity of CD8+ cells was not significantly different in patients compared with controls.

It was genomic DNA that served as the template for profiling TCR beta VDJ and CDR3. TCRdb re-called the reads through MiXCR, storing one row per CDR3 protein. The table has some 180,000 distinct CDR3 sequences, roughly 50% seen once. Sequenced sample: sorted CD4+, CD8+, or CD8+CD57+ T cells (not recorded which) from PBMCs. The V call is TRBV25-1, the J call TRBJ1-4; 11 bases match TRBD1. The sequence derives from a human donor with aplastic anemia. As DNA, the CDR3 is TGTGCCAGCAGGGGACAGGGGGGTTCTAATGAAAAACTGTTTTTT. It translates to CASRGQGGSNEKLFF.